Below, 21 T cell receptor beta chains from the same sample are listed, as sequenced in a study of vaccination effects on CD4 cells after COVID-19. Produced via immunoSEQ multiplex PCR; TCRdb's table is partial and in-frame only. The sample lists about 74,000 clones, roughly three quarters occurring once. For these TCRs, the target antigens are not known. Cells that had been cultured for nine to eleven days were the source of isolated CD4+ T cells. The sample consisted of CD4+ T cells from PBMCs cultured without peptide, taken before COVID-19 vaccination. The receptors stem from a human donor who received a COVID-19 vaccine.

The chain uses TRBV6-5 and TRBJ2-5, with D uncertain. The CDR3 loop spans 13 amino acids. V was clipped by 2 bases and J by 0 bases, with 4 bases between them. CDR1 MNHEY and CDR2 SVGAGI come from the germline V gene. CDR3 loop: CASSYQYQETQYF. The CDR3 DNA reads TGTGCCAGCAGTTACCAGTACCAAGAGACCCAGTACTTC.

A few counts support this clone. The chain carries TRBV3-1 (or the pseudogene TRBV3-2) and TRBJ1-1; D uncertain. V lost 1 base, J lost 11 bases, and 14 bases lay in between. The V gene's germline CDR1 is LGHDT and CDR2 YNNKEL (reference sequence). The CDR3 is made up of 13 amino acids. The CDR3 loop is CASSQGSTRIAFF. For the CDR3, the DNA is TGTGCCAGCAGCCAAGGGAGCACAAGGATCGCTTTCTTT.

The CDR3 loop is CASTGESWIRDTQYF. CDR3 DNA sequence: TGTGCCAGCACCGGGGAGAGTTGGATAAGAGATACGCAGTATTTT. The chain has TRBV6-5 and TRBJ2-3, with D possibly matching TRBD2 (5 bases). Trimming shortened V by 7 bases and J by 5 bases, and 19 bases separated the two germline ends. CDR3 length: 15 amino acids. CDR1 and CDR2 from the germline V gene are MNHEY and SVGAGI.

CDR3 residues: CASSQDPISNTEAFF. The CDR3, as DNA: TGCGCCAGCAGCCAAGATCCAATCTCCAACACTGAAGCTTTCTTT. This chain connects TRBV4-3 to TRBJ1-1; unclear D gene. The CDR3 spans 15 residues. Germline CDR1 is LGHNA and CDR2 is YSLEER. Trimming left V 0 bases short and J 2 bases short, with 10 bases between.

The chain carries TRBV6-4 and TRBJ2-1; TRBD2 agrees at 7 bases. CDR1 MRHNA and CDR2 SNTAGT come from the germline V gene. This CDR3 has 14 amino acids. Unmatched junction bases numbered 4, after V lost 3 bases and J lost 5 bases. CDR3 in DNA: TGTGCCAGCAGTGAACTAGCGACTAACAATGAGCAGTTCTTC. Translating gives CASSELATNNEQFF.

The chain uses TRBV2 and TRBJ2-5; TRBD1 matches at 7 bases. The CDR3 extends over 12 amino acids. V shed 6 bases and J 2 bases; nucleotides not matched to a gene: 0. From germline, CDR1 is SNHLY and CDR2 FYNNEI. The CDR3 region is CASRGQQETQYF. CDR3 DNA: TGTGCCAGCAGGGGACAGCAAGAGACCCAGTACTTC.

The chain is built from TRBV2 and TRBJ2-7, with D unresolved. The V and J ends lost 4 bases and 8 bases respectively, with 9 bases between them. In germline, CDR1 is SNHLY, CDR2 FYNNEI. The CDR3 totals 11 residues. CDR3 DNA: TGTGCCAGCAGTGGGTTTGGCAAGCAGTACGTC. This encodes CASSGFGKQYV.

This clone was seen a few times. The chain has TRBV7-3 and TRBJ2-5; weak D call: TRBD1 (6 bases). The CDR3 loop spans 13 amino acids. Germline values: CDR1 SGHTA, CDR2 FQGTGA. The ends were cut back, 3 bases at V and 5 bases at J, with 10 bases in the middle. CDR3 amino acids: CASSFGQGETQYF. Written as DNA, the CDR3 is TGTGCCAGCAGCTTCGGGCAGGGGGAGACCCAGTACTTC.

The rearrangement uses TRBV2 and TRBJ2-5, with 13 positions matching TRBD2. The CDR3 has 15 residues. Germline V gene sequence: CDR1 SNHLY, CDR2 FYNNEI. V was pared by 8 bases and J by 4 bases, with 7 bases of the junction left unmatched. CDR3 bases: TGTGCCAGCCGAACTAGCGGGGGGGCCAGAGAGACCCAGTACTTC. It specifies CASRTSGGARETQYF.

The chain uses TRBV12-3 or TRBV12-4 and TRBJ1-1; maybe TRBD1 (5 bases). V lost 6 bases, J lost 7 bases, and 12 bases lay in between. The CDR3 is 12 residues long. CDR3 amino acids: CASSPWQGEAFF. DNA for the CDR3: TGTGCCAGCAGCCCCTGGCAGGGTGAAGCTTTCTTT.

The chain employs TRBV20-1 and TRBJ1-2; D not resolved. Germline CDR1 and CDR2: DFQATT and SNEGSKA (reference sequence). Trimming pared 6 bases from V and 8 bases from J, leaving 10 bases between. The CDR3 has 10 amino acids. Written as DNA, the CDR3 is TGCAGTGCCAGTGTAGGCGGCTACACCTTC. Translation gives CSASVGGYTF.

J is TRBJ2-7 and V is TRBV10-3; 7 bases map to TRBD2. V shed 10 bases and J 2 bases; nucleotides not matched to a gene: 8. Germline CDR1 ENHRY, CDR2 SYGVKD. This CDR3 comprises 13 residues. The CDR3 nucleotides are TGTGCCACAAGGACTAGAGAAACCTACGAGCAGTACGTC. Its protein is CATRTRETYEQYV.

The chain couples TRBV28 to TRBJ2-5; 9 bases map to TRBD2. Germline V gene data show CDR1 as MDHEN and CDR2 as SYDVKM. This CDR3 has 16 amino acids. The J segment lost 1 base and the V segment lost 6 bases, leaving 9 bases of the junction unmatched. CDR3 DNA: TGTGCCAGCAGCCCGGAGCTAGCGGGGCGCCAAGAGACCCAGTACTTC. This encodes CASSPELAGRQETQYF.

This clone was seen more than once but under ten times. The chain links TRBV9 to TRBJ2-7; 10 bases are a match to TRBD2. Trimming removed 0 bases from V and 6 bases from J; junction bases left unmatched: 24. Germline V gene sequence: CDR1 SGDLS, CDR2 YYNGEE. The CDR3 has 21 amino acids. CDR3 protein: CASSVEVRALAGGYPGGEQYV. CDR3 bases: TGTGCCAGCAGCGTAGAAGTCCGGGCGTTAGCGGGGGGCTATCCGGGTGGCGAGCAGTACGTC.

V and J are TRBV18 and TRBJ2-7, with D unclear. The CDR3 is 12 residues long. Germline V gene sequence: CDR1 KGHSH, CDR2 LQKENI. Trimming cost V 4 bases and J 5 bases, with 9 bases left between them. The CDR3 region has the DNA TGTGCCAGCTCACTGGACGCCCACGAGCAGTACGTC. Translated, it gives CASSLDAHEQYV.

This chain links TRBV5-1 with TRBJ1-1; tentative D call: TRBD1 (6 bases). Germline CDR1 and CDR2: SGHRS and YFSETQ. This CDR3 is 15 amino acids long. Trimming stripped 0 bases from V and 5 bases from J, with 14 bases between. The CDR3, as DNA: TGCGCCAGCAGCTTGGATGGGGGGCGGGGGACTGAAGCTTTCTTT. The encoded protein is CASSLDGGRGTEAFF.

The rearrangement joins TRBV28 to TRBJ2-7, with D possibly being TRBD1 (6 bases). Trimming pared 5 bases from V and 3 bases from J, leaving 8 bases between. The germline V gene encodes CDR1 MDHEN and CDR2 SYDVKM. CDR3 size: 12 residues. The chain's CDR3 is CASSVQGYEQYV. CDR3 nucleotides: TGTGCCAGCAGTGTACAGGGCTACGAGCAGTACGTC.

Here the CDR3 DNA reads TGTGCCAGCTCACCACTGAGCAGGACCGCGACAGGAGATGGAAACACCATATATTTT. Its translation is CASSPLSRTATGDGNTIYF. The chain couples TRBV18 to TRBJ1-3; maybe TRBD1 (6 bases). Trimming shortened V by 1 base and J by 3 bases, and 22 bases separated the two germline ends. CDR3 length equals 19 residues. The germline CDR1 and CDR2 sequences are KGHSH and LQKENI.

V and J are TRBV5-1 and TRBJ2-3; 8 nucleotides match TRBD2. Trimming removed 4 bases from V and 6 bases from J; junction bases left unmatched: 1. The CDR3 length is 12 residues. Germline CDR1 and CDR2: SGHRS and YFSETQ. DNA of the CDR3: TGCGCCAGCAGCCCGGGGGGGGATACGCAGTATTTT. The encoded protein is CASSPGGDTQYF.

This chain joins TRBV5-8 and TRBJ2-7; D is possibly TRBD1 (5 bases). The ends were cut back, 4 bases at V and 1 base at J, with 15 bases in the middle. This CDR3 is 15 amino acids long. The germline CDR1 and CDR2 sequences are SGHTS and YDEGEE. CDR3 in amino acids: CASSPWGQQSYEQYV. CDR3 coding DNA: TGTGCCAGCAGCCCCTGGGGCCAACAGTCCTACGAGCAGTACGTC.

The chain is built from TRBV2 and TRBJ1-3; 7 nucleotides line up with TRBD1. CDR3 length equals 15 residues. The trim removed 7 bases at V and 2 bases at J, leaving 8 bases unmatched. The germline V gene encodes CDR1 SNHLY and CDR2 FYNNEI. The CDR3 reads CASTTTGEPGNTIYF. Written as DNA, the CDR3 is TGTGCCAGCACTACTACAGGGGAGCCTGGAAACACCATATATTTT.